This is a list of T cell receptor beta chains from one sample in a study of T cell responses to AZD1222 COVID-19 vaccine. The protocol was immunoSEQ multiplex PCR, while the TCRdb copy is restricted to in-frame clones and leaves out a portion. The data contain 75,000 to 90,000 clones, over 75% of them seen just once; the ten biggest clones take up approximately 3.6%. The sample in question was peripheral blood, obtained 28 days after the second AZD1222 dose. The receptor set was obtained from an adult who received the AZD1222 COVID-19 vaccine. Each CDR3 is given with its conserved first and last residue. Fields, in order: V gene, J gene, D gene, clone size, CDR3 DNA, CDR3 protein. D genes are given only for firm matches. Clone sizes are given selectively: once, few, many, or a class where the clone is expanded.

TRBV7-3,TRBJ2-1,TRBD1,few,TGTGCCAGCAGCCGGGGGACAGGGAGCAATGAGCAGTTCTTC,CASSRGTGSNEQFF
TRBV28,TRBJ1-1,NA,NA,TGTGCCAGCAGTTTCATGAACACTGAAGCTTTCTTT,CASSFMNTEAFF
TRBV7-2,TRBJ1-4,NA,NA,TGTGCCAGCAGCTTGGGAAGGAATGAAAAACTGTTTTTT,CASSLGRNEKLFF
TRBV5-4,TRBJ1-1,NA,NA,TGTGCCAGCAGCTTGGCCCAAGGTTCCACTGAAGCTTTCTTT,CASSLAQGSTEAFF
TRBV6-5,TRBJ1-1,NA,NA,TGTGCCAGCAGCGGACGGGGCACGACTGAAGCTTTCTTT,CASSGRGTTEAFF
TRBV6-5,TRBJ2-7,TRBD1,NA,TGTGCCAGCAGTTATCGACAGGGCGGAGGCTACGAGCAGTACTTC,CASSYRQGGGYEQYF
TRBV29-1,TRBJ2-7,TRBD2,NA,TGCAGCGTTGACCTGGAGCGGGAGGGCCGAGAGCAGTACTTC,CSVDLEREGREQYF
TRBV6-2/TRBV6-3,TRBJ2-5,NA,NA,TGTGCCAGCAGTTATAAGGTATGGGAGCAGGACCAAGAGACCCAGTACTTC,CASSYKVWEQDQETQYF
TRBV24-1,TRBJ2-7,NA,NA,TGTGCCACCAGTTCAGGCTACGAGCAGTACTTC,CATSSGYEQYF
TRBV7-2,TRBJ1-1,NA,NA,TGTGCCAGCAGCTTAGCGTTAGGGAACACTGAAGCTTTCTTT,CASSLALGNTEAFF
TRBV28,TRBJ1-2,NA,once,TGTGCCAGCAGTTTAGGGACCGCGAACTATGGCTACACCTTC,CASSLGTANYGYTF
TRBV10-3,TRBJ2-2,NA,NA,TGTGCCATCAGTGGGGTCGGGGGAGATACCGGGGAGCTGTTTTTT,CAISGVGGDTGELFF
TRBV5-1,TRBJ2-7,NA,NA,TGCGCCAGCAGCTTGTACCAGGGCTACGAGCAGTACTTC,CASSLYQGYEQYF
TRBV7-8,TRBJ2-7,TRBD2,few,TGTGCCAGCAGCTTCGGGGGGACCTCCTACGAGCAGTACTTC,CASSFGGTSYEQYF
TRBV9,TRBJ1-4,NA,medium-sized,TGTGCCAGCAGCGTAGGTGAGCTTTTGGATGAAAAACTGTTTTTT,CASSVGELLDEKLFF
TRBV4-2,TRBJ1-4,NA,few,TGTGCCAGCAGCCAAGAGGGCGCAGGGGTTGGCCAAGAAAAACTGTTTTTT,CASSQEGAGVGQEKLFF
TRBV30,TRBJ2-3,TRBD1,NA,TGTGCCTGGAGCCGGGACAGGTTCACAGATACGCAGTATTTT,CAWSRDRFTDTQYF
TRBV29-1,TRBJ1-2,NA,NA,TGCAGCGTTGAAGCAACGGCGGGAGGCTACACCTTC,CSVEATAGGYTF
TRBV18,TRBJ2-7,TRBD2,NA,TGTGCCAGCTCACCACTGAGGGCGGGGGTAGGCTACGAGCAGTACTTC,CASSPLRAGVGYEQYF
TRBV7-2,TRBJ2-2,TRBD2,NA,TGTGCCAGCAGCTTCGGGGTGCTAGCGGGTCGCACCGGGGAGCTGTTTTTT,CASSFGVLAGRTGELFF
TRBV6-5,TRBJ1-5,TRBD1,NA,TGTGCCAGCGCAAGGGGGCCGTATAGCAATCAGCCCCAGCATTTT,CASARGPYSNQPQHF
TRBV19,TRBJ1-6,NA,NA,TGTGCCAGTAGGGTTCCGGCAGGGGATTCACCCCTCCACTTT,CASRVPAGDSPLHF
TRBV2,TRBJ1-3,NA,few,TGTGCCAGCAGACCCTTTGTTTCTGGAAACACCATATATTTT,CASRPFVSGNTIYF
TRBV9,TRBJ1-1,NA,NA,TGTGCCAGCAGCGTAGGGGGGGGCACACACACTGAAGCTTTCTTT,CASSVGGGTHTEAFF
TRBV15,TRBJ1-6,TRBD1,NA,TGTGCCACCAGACAGGGGGTTGGCGTTAGGTCACCCCTCCACTTT,CATRQGVGVRSPLHF
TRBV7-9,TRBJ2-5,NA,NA,TGTGCCAGCAGCTTAGAGAAGAACCAAGAGACCCAGTACTTC,CASSLEKNQETQYF
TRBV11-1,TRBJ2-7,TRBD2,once,TGTGCCACCCCGGCACGGCTAGCGGTCTACGAGCAGTACTTC,CATPARLAVYEQYF
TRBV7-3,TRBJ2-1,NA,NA,TGTGCCAGCAGCTTAAGTGCGGGACATAGTTACAATGAGCAGTTCTTC,CASSLSAGHSYNEQFF
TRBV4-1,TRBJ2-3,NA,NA,TGCGCCAGCAGCCAAGAGGCACCGACAGGCAGACCAGATACGCAGTATTTT,CASSQEAPTGRPDTQYF
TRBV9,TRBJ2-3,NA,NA,TGTGCCAGCAGCTCCAAACGATTT,CASSSKRF
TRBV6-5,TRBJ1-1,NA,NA,TGTGCCAGCAGTTACTCTCACATGAACACTGAAGCTTTCTTT,CASSYSHMNTEAFF
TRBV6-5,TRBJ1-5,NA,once,TGTGCCTCATGGGGGGACAGCAATCAGCCCCAGCATTTT,CASWGDSNQPQHF
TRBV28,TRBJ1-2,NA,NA,TGTGCCAGCAGTTTTGGCGGGTACTATGGCTACACCTTC,CASSFGGYYGYTF
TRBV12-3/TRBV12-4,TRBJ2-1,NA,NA,TGTGCCAGCACCCCCGACCTGGACCATGAGCAGTTCTTC,CASTPDLDHEQFF
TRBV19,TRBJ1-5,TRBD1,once,TGTGCCAGTAGAGAACAGACAGGGCGGCTTCAGCCCCAGCATTTT,CASREQTGRLQPQHF
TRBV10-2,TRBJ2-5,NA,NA,TGCGCCAGCAGGGCGGACCTCGGGTACCAAGAGACCCAGTACTTC,CASRADLGYQETQYF
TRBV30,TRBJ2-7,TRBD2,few,TGTGCCTGGAGTACAGGACTAGGGGATTACGAGCAGTACTTC,CAWSTGLGDYEQYF
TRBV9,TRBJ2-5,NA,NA,TGTGCCAGCAGCGTAGGACAGGGAGGGGAGACCCAGTACTTC,CASSVGQGGETQYF
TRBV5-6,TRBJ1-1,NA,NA,TGTGCCAGCAGCTTGGGGACGGCAATGAACACTGAAGCTTTCTTT,CASSLGTAMNTEAFF
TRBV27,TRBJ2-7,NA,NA,TGTGCCAGCAGTTTAAGAGGCTCCTACGAGCAGTACTTC,CASSLRGSYEQYF
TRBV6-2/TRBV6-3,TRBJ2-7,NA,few,TGTGCCAGCAGTTACGGAGCAGGTGAGCAGTACTTC,CASSYGAGEQYF
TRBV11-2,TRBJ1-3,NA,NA,TGTGCCAGCAGCTTGAGCCACTCTGGAAACACCATATATTTT,CASSLSHSGNTIYF
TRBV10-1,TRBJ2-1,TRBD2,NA,TGCGCCAGCAGTACTAGCGGGGGGGCCCGGCAGTTCTTC,CASSTSGGARQFF
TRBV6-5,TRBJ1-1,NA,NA,TGTGCCAGCAGTCGGGGGGGGAGGACTGAAGCTTTCTTT,CASSRGGRTEAFF
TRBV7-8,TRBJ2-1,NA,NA,TGTGCCAGCAGCTTAGGTCCGAGCTCCTACAATGAGCAGTTCTTC,CASSLGPSSYNEQFF
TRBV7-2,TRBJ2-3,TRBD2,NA,TGTGCCAGCAGCCGCCCCGCGGGGGGGGTAGATACGCAGTATTTT,CASSRPAGGVDTQYF
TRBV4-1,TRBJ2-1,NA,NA,TGCGCCAGCAGCCAAGGACCCCAGGGGGGGCTATCCTACAATGAGCAGTTCTTC,CASSQGPQGGLSYNEQFF
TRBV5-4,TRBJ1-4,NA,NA,TGTGCCAGCAGCTTAGCTCCCAGTGATGGTGAAAAACTGTTTTTT,CASSLAPSDGEKLFF
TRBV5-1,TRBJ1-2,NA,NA,TGCGCCAGCAGCTTGGAAACCAGAGTAGAATATGGCTACACCTTC,CASSLETRVEYGYTF
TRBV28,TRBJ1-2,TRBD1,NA,TGTGCCAGCAGACAGGGGTATGGCTACACCTTC,CASRQGYGYTF
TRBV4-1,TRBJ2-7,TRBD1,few,TGCGCCAGCAGCCAAATAGGACAGGGGAGGGCCTACGAGCAGTACTTC,CASSQIGQGRAYEQYF
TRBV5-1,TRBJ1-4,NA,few,TGCGCCAGCAGCTCCGGAGTGGACAAGGCAAAACTGTTTTTT,CASSSGVDKAKLFF
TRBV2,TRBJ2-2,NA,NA,TGTGCCATCATCATAGGGGGAATTACCGGGGAGCTGTTTTTT,CAIIIGGITGELFF
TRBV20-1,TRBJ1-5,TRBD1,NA,TGCAGTGCGAGTAGGGAGAACAGGGGGTTGTATCAGCCCCAGCATTTT,CSASRENRGLYQPQHF
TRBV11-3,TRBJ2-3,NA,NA,TGTGCCAGCAGCTTAGGGCCCACAGATACGCAGTATTTT,CASSLGPTDTQYF
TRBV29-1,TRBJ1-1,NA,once,TGCAGCGGAACGGGCTTGGGGAACACTGAAGCTTTCTTT,CSGTGLGNTEAFF
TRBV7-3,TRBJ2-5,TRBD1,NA,TGTGCCAGCAGCTCGACAGGGGGAGTAGAGACCCAGTACTTC,CASSSTGGVETQYF
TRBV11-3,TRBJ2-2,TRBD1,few,TGTGCCAGCCAAGACAGGGGTAAAACCGGGGAGCTGTTTTTT,CASQDRGKTGELFF
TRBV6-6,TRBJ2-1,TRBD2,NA,TGTGCCAGCAGCCTACCCCCAGCGGGGGGTCTAAATGAGCAGTTCTTC,CASSLPPAGGLNEQFF
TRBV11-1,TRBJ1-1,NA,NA,TGTGCCAGCAGTTCCGACAGATCAAACACTGAAGCTTTCTTT,CASSSDRSNTEAFF